Below, 7 T cell receptor beta chains from the same sample are listed, as sequenced in a study of OX40 agonist ivuxolimab in advanced cancers. The assay was immunoSEQ multiplex PCR, and TCRdb's table has in-frame clones only and misses some. This sample yields about 12,000 clones, of which roughly 81% are seen a single time; over 12% belongs to the top ten. The material sequenced was CD4+ or CD8+ T cells sorted from blood, taken in a trial of the OX40 agonist ivuxolimab. Source of these receptors: an adult with an advanced solid tumor such as melanoma, head and neck, liver or kidney cancer.

This clone was seen just once. V gene TRBV28 combines with J gene TRBJ2-7, with 11 nucleotides matching TRBD2. The junction had 10 bases not matched to a gene; V was cut back by 6 bases and J by 6 bases. The germline CDR1 and CDR2 sequences are MDHEN and SYDVKM. The CDR3 is 15 amino acids. CDR3 amino acids: CASRGSGGVLGEQYF. CDR3 sequence (DNA): TGTGCCAGCAGGGGTAGCGGGGGGGTTTTAGGCGAGCAGTACTTC. The whole variable domain, filled in from reference TRBV28 and TRBJ2-7, reads DVKVTQSSRYLVKRTGEKVFLECVQDMDHENMFWYRQDPGLGLRLIYFSYDVKMKEKGDIPEGYSVSREKKERFSLILESASTNQTSMYLCASRGSGGVLGEQYFGPGTRLTVT.

The chain carries TRBV6-5 and TRBJ2-7; TRBD2 matches 9 bases. Per germline, CDR1 MNHEY and CDR2 SVGAGI. The CDR3 is 14 residues long. V dropped 6 bases and J dropped 4; count of bases not matched to a gene: 7. CDR3 nucleotides: TGTGCCAGCAGCTTGATTAGCGGGAGATACGAGCAGTACTTC. Amino acid sequence: CASSLISGRYEQYF.

The rearrangement uses TRBV10-3 and TRBJ2-7; 10 bases map to TRBD1. This CDR3 is built from 16 residues. CDR1 is ENHRY and CDR2 is SYGVKD in the germline V gene. The ends lost 3 bases at V and 2 bases at J; junction bases unmatched: 7. CDR3 amino acids: CAISEQDRGPTYEQYF. The CDR3 nucleotides are TGTGCCATCAGTGAACAAGACAGGGGGCCCACCTACGAGCAGTACTTC.

V is TRBV5-4 and J is TRBJ2-1; D possibly corresponds to TRBD2 (5 bases). The CDR3 contains 14 residues. V lost 0 bases and J 4 bases, leaving 8 bases between the germline ends. The germline V gene encodes CDR1 SGHNT and CDR2 YYREEE (reference sequence). CDR3 DNA: TGTGCCAGCAGCTTGGGAGGGAAGTACAATGAGCAGTTCTTC. Translating gives CASSLGGKYNEQFF.

This clone was seen only once. The gene calls are TRBV5-8 and TRBJ2-3, with D unclear. Germline values: CDR1 SGHTS, CDR2 YDEGEE. The CDR3 covers 15 residues. V was clipped by 1 base and J by 2 bases, with 11 bases between them. DNA of the CDR3: TGTGCCAGCAGCTTGAGGGCCGATTCCACAGATACGCAGTATTTT. Translated: CASSLRADSTDTQYF.

This clone was seen a handful of times. The chain joins TRBV6-5 to TRBJ1-2; perhaps TRBD1 as D (6 bases). Germline V gene sequence: CDR1 MNHEY, CDR2 SVGAGI. The CDR3 has 13 residues. V was shortened by 2 bases and J by 2 bases, with 6 bases between the two germline ends. CDR3 amino acids: CASSYQGNYGYTF. In DNA, the CDR3 is TGTGCCAGCAGTTACCAGGGGAACTATGGCTACACCTTC.

The table lists this clone with a few counts. V usage is TRBV5-4 and J usage is TRBJ2-7, with D maybe TRBD1 (7 bases). V was clipped by 4 bases and J by 4 bases, with 15 bases between them. The CDR3 runs to 14 residues. In germline, CDR1 is SGHNT, CDR2 YYREEE (reference sequence). This CDR3 reads CASSPGQGGYEQYF. CDR3 DNA sequence: TGTGCCAGCAGCCCGGGCCAGGGGGGTTACGAGCAGTACTTC. Full variable domain (remainder filled in from reference TRBV5-4 and TRBJ2-7): ETGVTQSPTHLIKTRGQQVTLRCSSQSGHNTVSWYQQALGQGPQFIFQYYREEENGRGNFPPRFSGLQFPNYSSELNVNALELDDSALYLCASSPGQGGYEQYFGPGTRLTVT.